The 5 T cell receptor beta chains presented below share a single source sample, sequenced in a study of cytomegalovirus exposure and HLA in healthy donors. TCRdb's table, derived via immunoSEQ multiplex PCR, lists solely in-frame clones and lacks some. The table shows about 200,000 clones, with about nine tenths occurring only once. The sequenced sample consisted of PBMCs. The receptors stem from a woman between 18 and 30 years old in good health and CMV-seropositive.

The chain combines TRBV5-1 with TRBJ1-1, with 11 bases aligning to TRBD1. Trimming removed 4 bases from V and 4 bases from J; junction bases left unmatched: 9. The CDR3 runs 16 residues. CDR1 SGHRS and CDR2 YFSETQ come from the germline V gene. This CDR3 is CASSPGTGGRGTEAFF. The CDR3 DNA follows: TGCGCCAGCAGCCCTGGGACAGGGGGACGTGGCACTGAAGCTTTCTTT.

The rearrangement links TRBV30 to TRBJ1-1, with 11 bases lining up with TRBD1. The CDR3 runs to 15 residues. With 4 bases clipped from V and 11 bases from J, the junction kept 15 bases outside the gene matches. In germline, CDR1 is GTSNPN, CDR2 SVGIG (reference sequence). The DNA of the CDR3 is TGTGCCTGGACCGACGGAGGGACAGGGGGGAATTGGGCTTTCTTT. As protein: CAWTDGGTGGNWAFF. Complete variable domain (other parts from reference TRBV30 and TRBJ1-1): SQTIHQWPATLVQPVGSPLSLECTVEGTSNPNLYWYRQAAGRGLQLLFYSVGIGQISSEVPQNLSASRPQDRQFILSSKKLLLSDSGFYLCAWTDGGTGGNWAFFGQGTRLTVV.

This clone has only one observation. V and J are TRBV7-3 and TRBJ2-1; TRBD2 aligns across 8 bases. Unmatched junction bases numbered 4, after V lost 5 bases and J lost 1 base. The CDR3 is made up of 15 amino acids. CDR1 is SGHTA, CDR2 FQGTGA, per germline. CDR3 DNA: TGTGCCAGCAGCAGAACTAGCGGTTCCTACAATGAGCAGTTCTTC. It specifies CASSRTSGSYNEQFF.

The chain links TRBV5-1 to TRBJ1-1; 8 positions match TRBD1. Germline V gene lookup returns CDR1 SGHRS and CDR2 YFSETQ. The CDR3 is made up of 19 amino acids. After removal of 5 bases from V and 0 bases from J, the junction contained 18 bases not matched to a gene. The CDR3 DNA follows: TGCGCCAGCAGACCCTTTACTGCCGGGACAGGATCCCTGAACACTGAAGCTTTCTTT. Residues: CASRPFTAGTGSLNTEAFF.

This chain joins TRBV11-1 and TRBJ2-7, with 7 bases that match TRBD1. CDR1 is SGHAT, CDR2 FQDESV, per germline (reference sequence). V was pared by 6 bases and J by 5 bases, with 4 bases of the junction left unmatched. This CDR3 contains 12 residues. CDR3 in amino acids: CASSSDRDEQYF. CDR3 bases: TGTGCCAGCAGTTCCGACAGGGACGAGCAGTACTTC.